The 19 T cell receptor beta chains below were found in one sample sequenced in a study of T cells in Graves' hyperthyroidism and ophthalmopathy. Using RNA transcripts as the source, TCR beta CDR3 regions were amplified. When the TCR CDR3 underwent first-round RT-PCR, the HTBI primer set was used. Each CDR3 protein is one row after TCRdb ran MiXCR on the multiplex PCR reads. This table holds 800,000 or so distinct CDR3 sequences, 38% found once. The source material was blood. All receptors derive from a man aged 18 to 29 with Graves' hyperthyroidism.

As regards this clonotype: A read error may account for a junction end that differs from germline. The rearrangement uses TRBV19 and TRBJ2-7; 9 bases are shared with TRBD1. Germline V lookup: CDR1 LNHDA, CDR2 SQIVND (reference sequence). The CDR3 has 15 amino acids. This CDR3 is CASSVSGTGNYEKYF. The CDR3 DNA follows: TGTGCCAGTAGTGTCTCCGGGACAGGGAACTACGAGAAGTACTTC.

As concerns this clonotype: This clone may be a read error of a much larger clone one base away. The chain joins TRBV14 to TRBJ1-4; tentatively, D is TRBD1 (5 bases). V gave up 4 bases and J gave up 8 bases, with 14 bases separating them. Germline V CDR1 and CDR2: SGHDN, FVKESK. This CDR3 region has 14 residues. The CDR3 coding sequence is TGTGCCAGCAGCCTCACTGGGGCCAGCGAAAAACTGTTTTTT. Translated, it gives CASSLTGASEKLFF.

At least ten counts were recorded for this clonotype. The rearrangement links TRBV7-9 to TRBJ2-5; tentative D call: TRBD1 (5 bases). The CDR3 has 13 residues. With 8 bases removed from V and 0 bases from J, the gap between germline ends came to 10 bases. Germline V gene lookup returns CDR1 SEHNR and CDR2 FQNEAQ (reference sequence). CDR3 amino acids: CASRWGYQETQYF. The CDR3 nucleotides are TGTGCCAGCCGGTGGGGCTACCAAGAGACCCAGTACTTC.

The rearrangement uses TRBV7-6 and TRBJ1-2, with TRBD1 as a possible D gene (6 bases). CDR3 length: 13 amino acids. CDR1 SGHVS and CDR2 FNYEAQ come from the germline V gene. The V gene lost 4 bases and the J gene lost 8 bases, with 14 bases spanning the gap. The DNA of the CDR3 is TGTGCCAGCAGCTGGACAGCGATGGGAGGCTACACCTTC. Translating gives CASSWTAMGGYTF.

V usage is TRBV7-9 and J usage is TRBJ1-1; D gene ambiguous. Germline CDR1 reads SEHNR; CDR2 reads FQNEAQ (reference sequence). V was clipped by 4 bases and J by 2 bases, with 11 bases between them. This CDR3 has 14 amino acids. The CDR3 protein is CASSSGPRNTEAFF. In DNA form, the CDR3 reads TGTGCCAGCAGCTCTGGGCCCCGCAACACTGAAGCTTTCTTT.

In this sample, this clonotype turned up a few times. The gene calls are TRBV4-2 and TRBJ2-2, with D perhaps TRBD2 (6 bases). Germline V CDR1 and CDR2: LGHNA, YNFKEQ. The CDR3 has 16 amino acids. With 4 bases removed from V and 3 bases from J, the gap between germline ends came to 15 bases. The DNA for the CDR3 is TGTGCCAGCAGCCGTCGGTTGACGGGGGACACCGGGGAGCTGTTTTTT. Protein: CASSRRLTGDTGELFF.

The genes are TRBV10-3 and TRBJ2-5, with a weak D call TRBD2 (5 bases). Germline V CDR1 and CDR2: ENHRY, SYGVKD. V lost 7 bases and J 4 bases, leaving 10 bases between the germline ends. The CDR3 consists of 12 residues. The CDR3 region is CAIKGSAETQYF. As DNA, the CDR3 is TGTGCCATCAAAGGGAGTGCAGAGACCCAGTACTTC.

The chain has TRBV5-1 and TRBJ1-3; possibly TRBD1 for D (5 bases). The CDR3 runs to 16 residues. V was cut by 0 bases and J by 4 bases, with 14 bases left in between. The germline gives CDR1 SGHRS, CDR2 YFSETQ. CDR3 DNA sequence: TGCGCCAGCAGCTTGGAGGCCGGGGCATTGGGAAACACCATATATTTT. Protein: CASSLEAGALGNTIYF.

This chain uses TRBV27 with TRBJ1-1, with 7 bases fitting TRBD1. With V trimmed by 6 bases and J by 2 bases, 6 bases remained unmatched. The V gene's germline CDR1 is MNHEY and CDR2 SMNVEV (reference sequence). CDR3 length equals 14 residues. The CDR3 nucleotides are TGTGCCAGCAGCGACACAGGGGTCAACACTGAAGCTTTCTTT. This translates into CASSDTGVNTEAFF.

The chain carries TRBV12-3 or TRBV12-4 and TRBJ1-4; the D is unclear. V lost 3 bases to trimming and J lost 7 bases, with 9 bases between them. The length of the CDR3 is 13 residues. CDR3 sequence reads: CASSLAGTEKLFF. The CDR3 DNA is TGTGCCAGCAGTTTGGCGGGAACTGAAAAACTGTTTTTT.

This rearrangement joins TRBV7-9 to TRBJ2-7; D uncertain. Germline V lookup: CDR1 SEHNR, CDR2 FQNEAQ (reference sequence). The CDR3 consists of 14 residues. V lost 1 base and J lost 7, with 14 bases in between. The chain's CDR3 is CASSLGPIRPEQYF. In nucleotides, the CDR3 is TGTGCCAGCAGCTTAGGTCCCATCCGCCCGGAGCAGTACTTC.

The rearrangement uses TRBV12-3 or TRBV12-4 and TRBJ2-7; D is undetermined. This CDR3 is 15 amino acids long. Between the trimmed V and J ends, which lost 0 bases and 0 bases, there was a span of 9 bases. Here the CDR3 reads CASSLAPDSSYEQYF. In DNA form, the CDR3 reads TGTGCCAGCAGTTTAGCGCCTGATAGCTCCTACGAGCAGTACTTC.

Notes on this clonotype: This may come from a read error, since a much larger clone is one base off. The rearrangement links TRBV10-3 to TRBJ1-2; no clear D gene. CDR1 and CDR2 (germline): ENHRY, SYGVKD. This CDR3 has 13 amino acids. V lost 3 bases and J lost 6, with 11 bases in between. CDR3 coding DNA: TGTGCCATCAGTGAAGAGTTCGGGGATGGCTACACCTTC. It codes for CAISEEFGDGYTF.

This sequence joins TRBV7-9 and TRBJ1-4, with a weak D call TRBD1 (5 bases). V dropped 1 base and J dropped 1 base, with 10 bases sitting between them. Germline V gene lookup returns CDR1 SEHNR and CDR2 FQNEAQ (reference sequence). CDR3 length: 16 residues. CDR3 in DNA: TGTGCCAGCAGCTTAGGGTTGGGGGGAACTAATGAAAAACTGTTTTTT. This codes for CASSLGLGGTNEKLFF.

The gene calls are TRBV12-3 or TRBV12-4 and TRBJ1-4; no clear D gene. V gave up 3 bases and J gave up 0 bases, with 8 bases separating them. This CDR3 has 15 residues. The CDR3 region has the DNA TGTGCCAGCAGTTTTGGCCGACCAACTAATGAAAAACTGTTTTTT. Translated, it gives CASSFGRPTNEKLFF.

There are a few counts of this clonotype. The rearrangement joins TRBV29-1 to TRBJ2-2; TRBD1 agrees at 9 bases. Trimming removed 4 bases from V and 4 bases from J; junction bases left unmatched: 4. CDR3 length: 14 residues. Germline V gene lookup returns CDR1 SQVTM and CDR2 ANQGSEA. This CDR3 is CSVGGQGGTGELFF. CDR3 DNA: TGCAGCGTTGGGGGACAGGGAGGCACCGGGGAGCTGTTTTTT.

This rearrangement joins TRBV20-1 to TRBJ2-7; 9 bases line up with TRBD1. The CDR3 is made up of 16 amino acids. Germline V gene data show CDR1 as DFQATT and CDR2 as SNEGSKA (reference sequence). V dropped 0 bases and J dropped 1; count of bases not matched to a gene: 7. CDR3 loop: CSARDFSDRGSYEQYF. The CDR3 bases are TGCAGTGCTAGAGATTTCTCGGACAGGGGATCCTACGAGCAGTACTTC.

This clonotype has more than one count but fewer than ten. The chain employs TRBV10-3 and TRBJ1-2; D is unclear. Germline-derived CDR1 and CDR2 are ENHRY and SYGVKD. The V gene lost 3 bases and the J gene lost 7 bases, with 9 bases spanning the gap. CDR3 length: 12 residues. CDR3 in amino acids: CAISDDLLGYTF. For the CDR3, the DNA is TGTGCCATCAGTGACGACCTTCTTGGCTACACCTTC.

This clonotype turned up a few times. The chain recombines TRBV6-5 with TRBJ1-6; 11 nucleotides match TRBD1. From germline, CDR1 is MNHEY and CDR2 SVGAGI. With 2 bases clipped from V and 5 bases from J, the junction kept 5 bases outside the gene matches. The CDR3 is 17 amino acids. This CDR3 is CASSYRRTGGDNSPLHF. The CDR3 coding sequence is TGTGCCAGCAGTTACCGGAGGACAGGGGGCGATAATTCACCCCTCCACTTT.